A single sample is the source of the 16 T cell receptor beta chains below, sequenced in a study of response to subunit inactivated influenza vaccine (dated by TCRdb to between 2017 and 2018). The library came from RT-PCR. This sample was sequenced with an Illumina HiSeq 2500. The raw public data were reprocessed by TCRdb itself: fastp quality trimming at Q25, MiXCR clonotype calling, in-frame beta chains only. Every distinct CDR3 protein forms one entry, paired with its most common genes and DNA. This sample has approximately 730,000 distinct CDR3 sequences in its table, and approximately 14% of those were observed once. 6% to 7% of the sample comes from the top ten. Sequenced material: PBMCs from blood, taken 14 to 15 days before vaccination. The receptors originated from a man between 50 and 59 years old who received an inactivated influenza vaccine. Donor details come from another sample of the same person, matched by shared clones.

The chain links TRBV9 to TRBJ1-5, with D perhaps matching TRBD1 (5 bases). Germline loops: CDR1 SGDLS, CDR2 YYNGEE. The CDR3 consists of 18 residues. V was clipped by 3 bases and J by 0 bases, with 19 bases between them. In DNA, the CDR3 is TGTGCCAGCAGCGCGGGGACCCTGGGTGAATATAGCAATCAGCCCCAGCATTTT. Its protein product is CASSAGTLGEYSNQPQHF.

This clonotype was picked up many times. The chain carries TRBV20-1 and TRBJ1-6; 9 bases are shared with TRBD1. Trimming removed 5 bases from V and 7 bases from J; junction bases left unmatched: 6. The CDR3 contains 14 residues. Germline V CDR1 and CDR2: DFQATT, SNEGSKA (reference sequence). As DNA, the CDR3 is TGCAGTGCTGAGGGACAGGGAAAGAATTCACCCCTCCACTTT. Translating it yields CSAEGQGKNSPLHF.

The V call is TRBV11-2, the J call TRBJ2-7, with TRBD2 as a possible D gene (5 bases). From germline, CDR1 is SGHAT and CDR2 FQNNGV. V was clipped by 10 bases and J by 5 bases, with 18 bases between them. The CDR3 covers 13 residues. The CDR3 loop is CATSTSIGNEQYF. CDR3 in DNA: TGTGCCACCTCTACTAGTATTGGGAACGAGCAGTACTTC.

This clonotype was detected a few times. This sequence joins TRBV7-2 and TRBJ2-2, with D uncertain. The CDR3 has 14 amino acids. V lost 8 bases and J lost 0, with 10 bases in between. The V gene's germline CDR1 is SGHTA and CDR2 FQGNSA. The CDR3 is CASASPPNTGELFF. As DNA, the CDR3 is TGTGCCAGCGCTTCCCCCCCGAACACCGGGGAGCTGTTTTTT.

This clonotype was seen a handful of times. The rearrangement uses TRBV7-9 and TRBJ2-7, with 11 bases lining up with TRBD1. Germline CDR1 reads SEHNR; CDR2 reads FQNEAQ (reference sequence). This CDR3 has 15 residues. Trimming removed 5 bases from V and 6 bases from J; junction bases left unmatched: 9. The CDR3 sequence: CASSASGQGAGEQYF. DNA for the CDR3: TGTGCCAGCAGCGCGTCTGGACAGGGGGCGGGCGAGCAGTACTTC.

This clonotype was counted between two and nine times. This CDR3 is CSAWDSSGNTIYF. The CDR3 DNA sequence: TGCAGTGCGTGGGACAGTAGTGGAAACACCATATATTTT. This rearrangement joins TRBV20-1 to TRBJ1-3; 7 nucleotides align to TRBD1. CDR1 is DFQATT, CDR2 SNEGSKA, per germline (reference sequence). V gave up 6 bases and J gave up 3 bases; unmatched junction bases: 5. The CDR3 is 13 amino acids.

This clonotype was observed a few times. The chain recombines TRBV4-1 with TRBJ2-1; possibly TRBD2 for D (5 bases). Germline CDR1 MGHRA, CDR2 YSYEKL. With 1 base removed from V and 0 bases from J, the gap between germline ends came to 13 bases. CDR3 length: 17 residues. The CDR3 coding sequence is TGCGCCAGCAGCCAAGTTCCCGGGGTCAGCTCCTACAATGAGCAGTTCTTC. Translation gives CASSQVPGVSSYNEQFF.

The sample holds a few counts of this clonotype. This CDR3 reads CASSLGPLAINEQFF. The CDR3 DNA is TGTGCCAGCAGCTTAGGGCCACTAGCTATCAATGAGCAGTTCTTC. The V call is TRBV7-3, the J call TRBJ2-1; a weak D match, TRBD2 (6 bases). Germline V gene sequence: CDR1 SGHTA, CDR2 FQGTGA. Between the trimmed V and J ends, which lost 2 bases and 6 bases, there was a span of 14 bases. The CDR3 contains 15 residues.

This sequence joins TRBV10-3 and TRBJ1-5; 8 nucleotides line up with TRBD1. CDR1 and CDR2 (germline): ENHRY, SYGVKD. CDR3 size: 13 residues. The J segment lost 4 bases and the V segment lost 10 bases, leaving 6 bases of the junction unmatched. CDR3 protein: CATWTGINQPQHF. CDR3 bases: TGTGCCACCTGGACAGGGATTAATCAGCCCCAGCATTTT.

This clonotype came up many times. The chain carries TRBV5-1 and TRBJ2-7; D perhaps matches TRBD2 (6 bases). The CDR3 runs to 16 residues. CDR1 and CDR2 (germline): SGHRS, YFSETQ. Trimming stripped 1 base from V and 5 bases from J, with 19 bases between. DNA of the CDR3: TGCGCCAGCAGCTTGAATAACCTCGGAGGGATCAACGAGCAGTACTTC. The encoded protein is CASSLNNLGGINEQYF.

The V gene is TRBV15, the J gene TRBJ2-7; D not certain. Trimming stripped 2 bases from V and 1 base from J, with 6 bases between. This CDR3 is 13 amino acids long. CDR1 and CDR2 from the germline V gene are LNHNV and YYDKDF (reference sequence). The DNA of the CDR3 is TGTGCCACCAGCAGATCCTCTTCCTACGAGCAGTACTTC. It translates to CATSRSSSYEQYF.

The rearrangement links TRBV5-1 to TRBJ2-3, with 8 bases that match TRBD1. Trimming cost V 3 bases and J 3 bases; bases outside gene matches: 12. Germline V gene data show CDR1 as SGHRS and CDR2 as YFSETQ. The CDR3 is 17 residues long. The CDR3 nucleotides are TGCGCCAGCAGCTCGGGGACAGGCTCGCTCCTAACAGATACGCAGTATTTT. Encoded protein: CASSSGTGSLLTDTQYF.

The DNA of the CDR3 is TGTGCCACCAGCACCCAAGGACGGGGCCCCGGGGAGCTGTTTTTT. It codes for CATSTQGRGPGELFF. The rearrangement joins TRBV15 to TRBJ2-2; D may correspond to TRBD1 or TRBD2 (5 bases each). This CDR3 region has 15 residues. The ends were cut back, 4 bases at V and 6 bases at J, with 15 bases in the middle. Germline assignment: CDR1 LNHNV and CDR2 YYDKDF (reference sequence). Using reference TRBV15 and TRBJ2-2 for the parts outside the CDR3, the full variable domain is DAMVIQNPRYQVTQFGKPVTLSCSQTLNHNVMYWYQQKSSQAPKLLFHYYDKDFNNEADTPDNFQSRRPNTSFCFLDIRSPGLGDTAMYLCATSTQGRGPGELFFGEGSRLTVL.

There are a few counts of this clonotype. The chain has TRBV20-1 and TRBJ1-2; the D is unclear. The CDR3 is made up of 12 amino acids. The V end was cut by 0 bases, the J end by 11 bases, with 13 bases between. Looked up from germline, CDR1 is DFQATT and CDR2 is SNEGSKA (reference sequence). CDR3 in DNA: TGCAGTGCTAGAGAGATGCCCTCCTCTTACACCTTC. This codes for CSAREMPSSYTF.

This clonotype was recorded many times. The chain couples TRBV5-1 to TRBJ2-5; D may correspond to TRBD1 or TRBD2 (5 bases each). The germline V gene has CDR1 SGHRS and CDR2 YFSETQ. The CDR3 has 13 residues. Trimming took 3 bases from V and 5 from J, leaving 11 bases between them. The CDR3 nucleotides read TGCGCCAGCAGCTGGAGCAGGGAGGAGACCCAGTACTTC. This sequence encodes CASSWSREETQYF.

The chain employs TRBV6-2 or TRBV6-3 and TRBJ2-7, with 8 bases lining up with TRBD2. The germline V gene has CDR1 MNHEY and CDR2 SVGEGT. This CDR3 contains 15 residues. The V and J ends lost 0 bases and 5 bases, in that order; junction bases with no gene match: 6. The DNA for the CDR3 is TGTGCCAGCAGTTACTCGCACGCGGGAGGTAACGAGCAGTACTTC. It specifies CASSYSHAGGNEQYF.